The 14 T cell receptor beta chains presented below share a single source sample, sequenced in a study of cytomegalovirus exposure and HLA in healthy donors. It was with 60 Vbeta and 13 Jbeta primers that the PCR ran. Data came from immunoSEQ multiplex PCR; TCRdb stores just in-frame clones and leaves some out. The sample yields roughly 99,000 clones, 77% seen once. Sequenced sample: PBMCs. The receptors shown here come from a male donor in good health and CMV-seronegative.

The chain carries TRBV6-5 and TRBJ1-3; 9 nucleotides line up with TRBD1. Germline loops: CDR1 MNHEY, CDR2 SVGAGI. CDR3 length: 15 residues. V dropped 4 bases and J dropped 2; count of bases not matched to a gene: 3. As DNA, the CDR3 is TGTGCCAGCAGTTGGGACAGGGCGACTGGAAACACCATATATTTT. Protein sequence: CASSWDRATGNTIYF.

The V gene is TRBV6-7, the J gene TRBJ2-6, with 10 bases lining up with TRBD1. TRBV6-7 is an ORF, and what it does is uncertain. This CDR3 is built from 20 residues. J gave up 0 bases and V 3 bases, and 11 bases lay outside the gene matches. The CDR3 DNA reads TGTGCCAGCAGTTATAATACGGAGGGACAGGGGATCTCTGGGGCCAACGTCCTGACTTTC. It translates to CASSYNTEGQGISGANVLTF.

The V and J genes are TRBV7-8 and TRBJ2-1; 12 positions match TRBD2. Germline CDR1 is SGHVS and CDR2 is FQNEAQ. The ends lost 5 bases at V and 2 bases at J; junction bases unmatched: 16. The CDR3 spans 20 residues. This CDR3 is CASSPKSLGTSGRAYNEQFF. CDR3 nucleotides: TGTGCCAGCAGCCCGAAGAGTCTAGGGACTAGCGGGCGAGCCTACAATGAGCAGTTCTTC. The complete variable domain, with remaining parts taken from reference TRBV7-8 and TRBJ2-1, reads GAGVSQSPRYKVAKRGQDVALRCDPISGHVSLFWYQQALGQGPEFLTYFQNEAQLDKSGLPSDRFFAERPEGSVSTLKIQRTQQEDSAVYLCASSPKSLGTSGRAYNEQFFGPGTRLTVL.

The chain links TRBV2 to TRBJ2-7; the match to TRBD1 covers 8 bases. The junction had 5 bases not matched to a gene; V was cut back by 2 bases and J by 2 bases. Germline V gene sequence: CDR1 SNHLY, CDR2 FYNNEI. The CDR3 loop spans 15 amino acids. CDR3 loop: CASSENRGTPYEQYF. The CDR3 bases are TGTGCCAGCAGTGAAAACAGGGGGACGCCCTACGAGCAGTACTTC.

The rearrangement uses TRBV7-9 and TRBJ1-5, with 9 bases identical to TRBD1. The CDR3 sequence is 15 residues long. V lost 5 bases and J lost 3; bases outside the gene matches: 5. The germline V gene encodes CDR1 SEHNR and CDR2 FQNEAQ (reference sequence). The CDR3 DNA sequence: TGTGCCAGCAGCAACAGGGGGCTGGACAATCAGCCCCAGCATTTT. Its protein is CASSNRGLDNQPQHF.

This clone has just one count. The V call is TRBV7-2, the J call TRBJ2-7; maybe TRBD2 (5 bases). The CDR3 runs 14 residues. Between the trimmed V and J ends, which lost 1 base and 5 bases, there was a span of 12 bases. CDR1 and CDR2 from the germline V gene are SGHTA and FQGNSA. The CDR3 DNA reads TGTGCCAGCAGCTTAGAGGAGGTCTCAAACGAGCAGTACTTC. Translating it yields CASSLEEVSNEQYF.

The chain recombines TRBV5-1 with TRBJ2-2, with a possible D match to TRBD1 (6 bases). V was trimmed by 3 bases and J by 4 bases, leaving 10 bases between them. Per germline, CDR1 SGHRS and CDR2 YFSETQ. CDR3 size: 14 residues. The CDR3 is CASSWRQVTGELFF. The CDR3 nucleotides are TGCGCCAGCAGCTGGAGACAGGTCACCGGGGAGCTGTTTTTT. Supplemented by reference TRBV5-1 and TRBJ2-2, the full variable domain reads KAGVTQTPRYLIKTRGQQVTLSCSPISGHRSVSWYQQTPGQGLQFLFEYFSETQRNKGNFPGRFSGRQFSNSRSEMNVSTLELGDSALYLCASSWRQVTGELFFGEGSRLTVL.

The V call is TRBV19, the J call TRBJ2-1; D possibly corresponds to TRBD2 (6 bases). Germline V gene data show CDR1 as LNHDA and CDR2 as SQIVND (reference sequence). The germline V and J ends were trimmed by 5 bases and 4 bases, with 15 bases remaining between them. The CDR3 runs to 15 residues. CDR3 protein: CASSSLAETYNEQFF. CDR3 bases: TGTGCCAGTAGTTCATTAGCGGAGACGTACAATGAGCAGTTCTTC.

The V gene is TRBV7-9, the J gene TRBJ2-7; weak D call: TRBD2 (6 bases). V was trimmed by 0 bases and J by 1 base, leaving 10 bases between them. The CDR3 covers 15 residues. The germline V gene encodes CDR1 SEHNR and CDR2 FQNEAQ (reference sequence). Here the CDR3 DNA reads TGTGCCAGCAGCTTAGCGCAGGAGGGATCCTACGAGCAGTACTTC. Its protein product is CASSLAQEGSYEQYF.

The CDR3 region has the DNA TGTGCCAGCAGCGGCCGACAGGGGAGTGGGGATGAGCAGTTCTTC. Residues: CASSGRQGSGDEQFF. This chain links TRBV5-6 with TRBJ2-1; 8 bases agree with TRBD1. Looked up from germline, CDR1 is SGHDT and CDR2 is YYEEEE. J was trimmed by 8 bases and V by 4 bases; bases with no gene match: 11. The CDR3 covers 15 residues. Together with reference TRBV5-6 and TRBJ2-1, the CDR3 gives the full variable domain: DAGVTQSPTHLIKTRGQQVTLRCSPKSGHDTVSWYQQALGQGPQFIFQYYEEEERQRGNFPDRFSGHQFPNYSSELNVNALLLGDSALYLCASSGRQGSGDEQFFGPGTRLTVL.

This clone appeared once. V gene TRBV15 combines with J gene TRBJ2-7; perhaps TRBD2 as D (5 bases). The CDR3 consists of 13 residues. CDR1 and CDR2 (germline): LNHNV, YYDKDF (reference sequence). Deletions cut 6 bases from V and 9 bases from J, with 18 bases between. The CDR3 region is CATSRLAGGGQYF. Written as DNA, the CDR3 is TGTGCCACCAGTAGGCTAGCCGGAGGAGGGCAGTACTTC.

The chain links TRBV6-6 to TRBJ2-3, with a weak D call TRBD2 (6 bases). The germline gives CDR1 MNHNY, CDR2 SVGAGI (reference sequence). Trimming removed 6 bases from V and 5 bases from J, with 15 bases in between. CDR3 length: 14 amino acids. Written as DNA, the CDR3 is TGTGCCAGCAGCTCTGCGCAGGGAGGAGATACGCAGTATTTT. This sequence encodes CASSSAQGGDTQYF.

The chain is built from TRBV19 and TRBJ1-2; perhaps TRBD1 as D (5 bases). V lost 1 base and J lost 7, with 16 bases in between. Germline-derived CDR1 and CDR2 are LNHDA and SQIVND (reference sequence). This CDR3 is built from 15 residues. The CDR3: CASSIGGRVRGGYTF. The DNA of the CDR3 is TGTGCCAGTAGTATAGGTGGCAGGGTGCGAGGTGGCTACACCTTC.

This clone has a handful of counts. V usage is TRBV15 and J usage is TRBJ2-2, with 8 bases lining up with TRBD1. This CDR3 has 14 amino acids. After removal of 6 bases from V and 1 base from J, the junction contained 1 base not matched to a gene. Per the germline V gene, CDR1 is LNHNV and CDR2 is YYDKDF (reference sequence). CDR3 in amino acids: CATRTGVNTGELFF. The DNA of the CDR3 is TGTGCCACCAGGACAGGGGTGAACACCGGGGAGCTGTTTTTT.